The sequence of this T cell receptor (beta chain) was determined in a study of blood T cell repertoires in COVID-19. The overall study: Samples taken during acute and convalescent COVID-19 were collected in the United States, Italy and Spain.

As processed by the authors: For nucleated cells, counts were estimated from reference gene primer amplification. Sequencing used immunoSEQ multiplex PCR; TCRdb keeps in-frame clones, though not all of them. The V and J calls and the clone size are those of that table, but D and trimming were determined from the DNA. The data show fewer than 200,000 clones, roughly 85% seen once. V lost 1 base and J 3 bases, leaving 6 bases between the germline ends. The germline CDR1 and CDR2 sequences are MNHNS and SASEGT. CDR3 size: 13 residues. It was during active infection that Seattle patients were enrolled and then longitudinally followed.

This receptor was obtained from a woman in her fifties or sixties with COVID-19, enrolled during active disease. J is TRBJ1-1 and V is TRBV6-1; D gene ambiguous. The sequencing sample was made of peripheral blood. In DNA form, the CDR3 reads TGTGCCAGCAGTGAAGACCGGGACACTGAAGCTTTCTTT. As protein: CASSEDRDTEAFF.